The present entry profiles one T cell receptor beta chain with its context. Germline assignment: CDR1 GTSNPN and CDR2 SVGIG (reference sequence). The CDR3 runs to 14 residues. Trimming at V came to 0 bases and at J to 5 bases, leaving 6 bases not matched to a gene. Clones were read by immunoSEQ multiplex PCR, and TCRdb kept only the in-frame ones, dropping some. The sample carries roughly 200,000 clones, 85% to 95% recorded once. This entry comes from a study of T cell responses to AZD1222 COVID-19 vaccine. The sequence was obtained from an adult in good health. The sequencing used peripheral blood, collected on day 0 of MenACWY control vaccination. The chain has TRBV30 and TRBJ2-5, with 7 bases identical to TRBD2. This chain's CDR3 is CAWSVQRGVETQYF. The CDR3 DNA sequence: TGTGCCTGGAGTGTACAGCGGGGAGTGGAGACCCAGTACTTC.